The 17 T cell receptor beta chains below were found in one sample sequenced in a study of T cells after yellow fever vaccination. TCRdb itself ran the 5' RACE reads through MiXCR, one entry per CDR3 protein. The sample lists a few hundred thousand distinct CDR3 sequences, approximately 16% occurring once. The specimen was PBMCs, collected roughly 5 days after the first yellow fever vaccination. These TCRs come from a man between 18 and 35 years old who received the YFV17D yellow fever vaccine.

A few counts support this clonotype. The chain has TRBV4-1 and TRBJ2-5, with 7 bases lining up with TRBD2. V trimming: 4 bases; J trimming: 5 bases; junction bases outside the gene matches: 10. The germline V gene has CDR1 MGHRA and CDR2 YSYEKL. The length of the CDR3 is 15 residues. CDR3 nucleotide sequence: TGCGCCAGCAGCCGGTCCCCGGGACTATCGGAGACCCAGTACTTC. The encoded protein is CASSRSPGLSETQYF.

This clonotype was seen a single time. The gene calls are TRBV18 and TRBJ2-3; maybe TRBD2 (6 bases). Germline V CDR1 and CDR2: KGHSH, LQKENI. V was pared by 2 bases and J by 3 bases, with 21 bases between. This CDR3 is built from 18 residues. CDR3 coding DNA: TGTGCCAGCTCACCAACTTTCTCCGGGGGAGGTGGTACAGATACGCAGTATTTT. The encoded protein is CASSPTFSGGGGTDTQYF. Drawing the rest from reference TRBV18 and TRBJ2-3, the complete variable domain is NAGVMQNPRHLVRRRGQEARLRCSPMKGHSHVYWYRQLPEEGLKFMVYLQKENIIDESGMPKERFSAEFPKEGPSILRIQQVVRGDSAAYFCASSPTFSGGGGTDTQYFGPGTRLTVL.

Ten or more counts support this clonotype. The V and J genes are TRBV6-2 or TRBV6-3 and TRBJ2-1, with 8 bases fitting TRBD1. The length of the CDR3 is 15 residues. With 4 bases clipped from V and 3 bases from J, the junction kept 5 bases outside the gene matches. Germline values: CDR1 MNHEY, CDR2 SVGEGT. The CDR3 sequence is CASSSSGGVYNEQFF. Written as DNA, the CDR3 is TGTGCCAGCAGTTCCTCAGGGGGCGTCTACAATGAGCAGTTCTTC.

The rearrangement links TRBV5-1 to TRBJ2-7; unclear D gene. The germline gives CDR1 SGHRS, CDR2 YFSETQ. V was trimmed by 3 bases and J by 0 bases, leaving 10 bases between them. There are 14 residues in the CDR3. CDR3: CASSSGPASYEQYF. In nucleotides, the CDR3 is TGCGCCAGCAGCTCCGGGCCGGCCTCCTACGAGCAGTACTTC.

The chain uses TRBV7-2 and TRBJ2-7; maybe TRBD2 (6 bases). V lost 5 bases and J 3 bases, leaving 11 bases between the germline ends. The length of the CDR3 is 13 residues. Germline V gives CDR1 SGHTA, CDR2 FQGNSA. The CDR3 loop reads CASSTGTYYEQYF. CDR3 bases: TGTGCCAGCAGCACCGGGACTTACTACGAGCAGTACTTC.

The rearrangement joins TRBV27 to TRBJ2-3; 8 bases are a match to TRBD2. CDR1 is MNHEY, CDR2 SMNVEV, per germline (reference sequence). The CDR3 is 15 amino acids. The V segment lost 9 bases and the J segment 4 bases; nucleotides outside the gene matches: 12. CDR3 in amino acids: CASLSAGGLADTQYF. CDR3 DNA sequence: TGTGCCAGTCTATCCGCGGGGGGCCTCGCAGATACGCAGTATTTT.

This clonotype was counted many times. The chain combines TRBV5-6 with TRBJ2-2; the D is unclear. Germline V lookup: CDR1 SGHDT, CDR2 YYEEEE. V lost 5 bases to trimming and J lost 6 bases, with 5 bases between them. The CDR3 extends over 11 amino acids. CDR3 protein: CASSFAGELFF. In nucleotides, the CDR3 is TGTGCCAGCAGTTTTGCCGGGGAGCTGTTTTTT.

The CDR3 sequence: CASSVGQVRSSGNTIYF. The CDR3 nucleotides are TGTGCCAGCAGCGTAGGCCAGGTCAGGAGCTCTGGAAACACCATATATTTT. V is TRBV9 and J is TRBJ1-3, with D uncertain. V was cut by 0 bases and J by 0 bases, with 13 bases left in between. This CDR3 has 17 amino acids. Germline CDR1 SGDLS, CDR2 YYNGEE.

The chain uses TRBV5-1 and TRBJ2-7; D is ambiguous. Trimming took 4 bases from V and 5 from J, leaving 16 bases between them. The CDR3 is 14 residues long. The V gene's germline CDR1 is SGHRS and CDR2 YFSETQ. CDR3 residues: CASSGAVWPNEQYV. CDR3 DNA: TGCGCCAGCAGCGGAGCCGTGTGGCCCAACGAGCAGTACGTC.

This clonotype showed up just a few times. V is TRBV5-1 and J is TRBJ2-7; D is unresolved. CDR3 length equals 12 residues. The V gene's germline CDR1 is SGHRS and CDR2 YFSETQ. Trimming shortened V by 5 bases and J by 3 bases, and 9 bases separated the two germline ends. For the CDR3, the DNA is TGCGCCAGCAGGGACGGCGACTACGAGCAGTACTTC. Encoded protein: CASRDGDYEQYF.

In this sample, this clonotype turned up many times. The chain carries TRBV10-3 and TRBJ1-6; D unresolved. Per germline, CDR1 ENHRY and CDR2 SYGVKD. Trimming removed 2 bases at V and 9 bases at J, with 8 bases between. There are 13 residues in the CDR3. DNA of the CDR3: TGTGCCATCAGTGAGCAGGACTTTTCACCCCTCCACTTT. Translated: CAISEQDFSPLHF.

This chain connects TRBV7-2 to TRBJ2-1; possible D gene TRBD1, 5 bases. The CDR3 loop spans 14 amino acids. With 5 bases removed from V and 10 bases from J, the gap between germline ends came to 18 bases. Germline CDR1 SGHTA, CDR2 FQGNSA. The CDR3 bases are TGTGCCAGCAGCCTCCAGAGCTCAGGGCGGGAGCAGTTCTTC. This encodes CASSLQSSGREQFF. Full variable domain (missing parts from reference TRBV7-2 and TRBJ2-1): GAGVSQSPSNKVTEKGKDVELRCDPISGHTALYWYRQSLGQGLEFLIYFQGNSAPDKSGLPSDRFSAERTGGSVSTLTIQRTQQEDSAVYLCASSLQSSGREQFFGPGTRLTVL.

The chain is built from TRBV23-1 and TRBJ2-3; the match to TRBD2 covers 9 bases. TRBV23-1 is an ORF, with its function uncertain. CDR3 length equals 18 residues. V shed 0 bases and J 6 bases; nucleotides not matched to a gene: 13. The CDR3 reads CASSQSTVLAGPPDTQYF. For the CDR3, the DNA is TGCGCCAGCAGTCAATCGACTGTGCTAGCGGGGCCACCTGATACGCAGTATTTT.

This clonotype was found a few times. CDR3 protein: CASMRGSNYNEQFF. The CDR3 DNA sequence: TGTGCCAGCATGCGGGGGTCGAACTACAATGAGCAGTTCTTC. This chain links TRBV6-1 with TRBJ2-1; 7 nucleotides line up with TRBD2. Germline values: CDR1 MNHNS, CDR2 SASEGT. Trimming at V came to 7 bases and at J to 3 bases, leaving 6 bases not matched to a gene. The CDR3 covers 14 residues.

In this sample, this clonotype turned up a few times. One end of the junction varies from germline; a read error may be responsible. DNA for the CDR3: TGCGCCAGCAGCATCGGACAGGGATCCTTCAATGAGCAGTTCTTC. It yields the protein CASSIGQGSFNEQFF. V is TRBV5-1 and J is TRBJ2-1, with 8 bases fitting TRBD1. CDR1 is SGHRS and CDR2 is YFSETQ in the germline V gene. The CDR3 has 15 residues.

The chain has TRBV5-5 and TRBJ2-1; no clear D gene. V was clipped by 1 base and J by 10 bases, with 12 bases between them. Germline V gene data show CDR1 as SGHKS and CDR2 as YYEKEE (reference sequence). This CDR3 spans 13 amino acids. CDR3 nucleotides: TGTGCCAGCAGCTTGTCAGGCCTTCGGGAGCAGTTCTTC. Protein: CASSLSGLREQFF.

The chain is built from TRBV20-1 and TRBJ2-5; no firm D call. CDR3 length equals 16 residues. CDR1 and CDR2 (germline): DFQATT, SNEGSKA (reference sequence). Trimming cost V 0 bases and J 0 bases, with 14 bases left between them. The CDR3 region has the DNA TGCAGTGCTAGAGATATAGGAGCCGCGTACCAAGAGACCCAGTACTTC. Translated: CSARDIGAAYQETQYF.